These 27 T cell receptor beta chains share one sample of origin, sequenced in a study of OX40 agonist ivuxolimab in advanced cancers. Libraries came from the immunoSEQ multiplex PCR assay. The table was pulled from immuneACCESS by TCRdb, which kept in-frame rearrangements only. Such tables lose some clones; where checked, under half of the loss comes from unresolved V genes, and the rest has no known cause. In this sample the table shows 45,000 or so clones, 65% to 85% of which occur a single time. Of the sample, approximately 7.5% is held by the ten largest clones. The source was CD4+ or CD8+ T cells sorted from blood, collected in a trial of the OX40 agonist ivuxolimab. The receptors shown here come from an adult with an advanced solid tumor such as melanoma, head and neck, liver or kidney cancer.

J is TRBJ1-5 and V is TRBV4-1; tentative D call: TRBD1 (5 bases). V lost 1 base, J lost 2 bases, and 12 bases lay in between. Per the germline V gene, CDR1 is MGHRA and CDR2 is YSYEKL. The CDR3 extends over 16 amino acids. For the CDR3, the DNA is TGCGCCAGCAGCCAAGTATCCTTGGGGCGCAATCAGCCCCAGCATTTT. This sequence encodes CASSQVSLGRNQPQHF.

DNA for the CDR3: TGTGCCAGCAGGACAGACAGGGATGAAGCTTTCTTT. Amino acids: CASRTDRDEAFF. The rearrangement links TRBV2 to TRBJ1-1, with 7 bases aligning to TRBD1. The CDR3 is made up of 12 amino acids. The ends lost 6 bases at V and 7 bases at J; junction bases unmatched: 5. Germline CDR1 is SNHLY and CDR2 is FYNNEI. The variable domain in full, completed from reference TRBV2 and TRBJ1-1, reads EPEVTQTPSHQVTQMGQEVILRCVPISNHLYFYWYRQILGQKVEFLVSFYNNEISEKSEIFDDQFSVERPDGSNFTLKIRSTKLEDSAMYFCASRTDRDEAFFGQGTRLTVV.

This rearrangement joins TRBV11-2 to TRBJ2-7; 9 bases match TRBD1. Germline assignment: CDR1 SGHAT and CDR2 FQNNGV. This CDR3 spans 16 amino acids. V lost 0 bases to trimming and J lost 7 bases; unmatched junction nucleotides: 10. The CDR3 is CASSLDLVTGGREQYF. The CDR3 bases are TGTGCCAGCAGCTTAGATCTAGTGACAGGGGGTAGAGAGCAGTACTTC.

Of note for this clone: Distinct nucleotide sequences in the sample also encode this CDR3. This rearrangement joins TRBV7-2 to TRBJ2-7; D is undetermined. From germline, CDR1 is SGHTA and CDR2 FQGNSA. V was cut by 0 bases and J by 2 bases, with 8 bases left in between. This CDR3 is built from 14 residues. The CDR3, as DNA: TGTGCCAGCAGCTTAGCATCCAGGACCTACGAGCAGTACTTC. It yields the protein CASSLASRTYEQYF.

CDR3 in amino acids: CASSSRLAGDYSEQYF. The CDR3 DNA sequence: TGTGCCAGCAGCTCCAGACTAGCGGGAGATTACTCCGAGCAGTACTTC. The chain joins TRBV7-9 to TRBJ2-7; 12 positions match TRBD2. The CDR3 contains 16 residues. From germline, CDR1 is SEHNR and CDR2 FQNEAQ (reference sequence). With V trimmed by 4 bases and J by 6 bases, 10 bases remained unmatched.

This chain uses TRBV19 with TRBJ2-7; D call uncertain. The CDR3 spans 14 residues. Germline lookup yields CDR1 LNHDA and CDR2 SQIVND (reference sequence). The germline V and J ends were trimmed by 10 bases and 2 bases, with 18 bases remaining between them. This CDR3 is CATLGQQPPYEQYF. The CDR3 DNA follows: TGTGCCACCCTAGGGCAGCAACCTCCCTACGAGCAGTACTTC.

This clone was found once. The chain employs TRBV11-2 and TRBJ1-3, with TRBD1 as a possible D gene (6 bases). The CDR3 consists of 15 residues. Germline lookup yields CDR1 SGHAT and CDR2 FQNNGV. V was clipped by 5 bases and J by 4 bases, with 15 bases between them. This CDR3 reads CASSPGRGAGNTIYF. The CDR3 nucleotides are TGTGCCAGCAGCCCCGGTCGGGGGGCCGGAAACACCATATATTTT.

The rearrangement uses TRBV5-4 and TRBJ1-1, with a possible D match to TRBD1 (5 bases). V was clipped by 4 bases and J by 7 bases, with 14 bases between them. CDR3 length: 13 residues. CDR1 is SGHNT and CDR2 is YYREEE in the germline V gene (reference sequence). CDR3 amino acids: CASSRDRHSEAFF. Written as DNA, the CDR3 is TGTGCCAGCAGCCGGGACCGACACAGTGAAGCTTTCTTT.

This clone showed up just once. The J gene is TRBJ2-3, the V gene TRBV6-6; 9 bases are a match to TRBD2. CDR3 length: 16 amino acids. V lost 5 bases to trimming and J lost 2 bases; unmatched junction nucleotides: 8. CDR1 MNHNY and CDR2 SVGAGI come from the germline V gene (reference sequence). CDR3 sequence: CASSPLAGGVTDTQYF. DNA of the CDR3: TGTGCCAGCAGTCCCCTTGCGGGAGGGGTCACAGATACGCAGTATTTT.

The chain couples TRBV2 to TRBJ2-5; maybe TRBD1 (6 bases). Between the trimmed V and J ends, which lost 4 bases and 2 bases, there was a span of 14 bases. CDR1 and CDR2 (germline): SNHLY, FYNNEI. The CDR3 length is 15 residues. CDR3 loop: CASSAISGTQETQYF. The CDR3 DNA sequence: TGTGCCAGCAGTGCAATATCCGGGACACAAGAGACCCAGTACTTC.

This sequence joins TRBV4-3 and TRBJ2-7, with TRBD2 identical over 10 bases. The CDR3 is 17 amino acids. Germline loops: CDR1 LGHNA, CDR2 YSLEER. Germline trimming cut 1 base from V and 3 bases from J; bases unmatched to any gene: 9. Written as DNA, the CDR3 is TGCGCCAGCAGCCAAGGGGCGGCTAGCGGGGGAGTCTACGAGCAGTACTTC. This codes for CASSQGAASGGVYEQYF.

The V and J genes are TRBV9 and TRBJ1-3; D possibly corresponds to TRBD1 (6 bases). The germline V and J ends were trimmed by 0 bases and 4 bases, with 8 bases remaining between them. The germline gives CDR1 SGDLS, CDR2 YYNGEE. CDR3 size: 14 residues. CDR3 in DNA: TGTGCCAGCAGCGTAGCTACAGGGGGAAACACCATATATTTT. Translating gives CASSVATGGNTIYF.

This clone was counted a single time. V gene TRBV7-9 combines with J gene TRBJ1-1; D not certain. The CDR3 extends over 11 amino acids. The V end lost 2 bases, the J end lost 4 bases, and 2 bases lay between the germline ends. The germline V gene encodes CDR1 SEHNR and CDR2 FQNEAQ (reference sequence). The CDR3 DNA reads TGTGCCAGCAGCTTACGCACTGAAGCTTTCTTT. Its protein is CASSLRTEAFF.

J is TRBJ1-3 and V is TRBV5-1; D might be TRBD1 (5 bases). V was pared by 6 bases and J by 11 bases, with 24 bases between. CDR3 length equals 15 residues. CDR1 is SGHRS and CDR2 is YFSETQ in the germline V gene. The CDR3 is CASTVDSPAATAIYF. Written as DNA, the CDR3 is TGCGCCAGCACGGTAGACAGTCCCGCCGCGACTGCCATATATTTT.

The V gene is TRBV20-1, the J gene TRBJ1-2, with D unclear. V was trimmed by 0 bases and J by 2 bases, leaving 1 base between them. The CDR3 contains 11 residues. Looked up from germline, CDR1 is DFQATT and CDR2 is SNEGSKA (reference sequence). CDR3 nucleotide sequence: TGCAGTGCTAGAGACAACTATGGCTACACCTTC. Translation: CSARDNYGYTF.

The chain combines TRBV4-2 with TRBJ1-5; D not certain. Trimming shortened V by 2 bases and J by 3 bases, and 5 bases separated the two germline ends. Germline CDR1 reads LGHNA; CDR2 reads YNFKEQ. The CDR3 runs 13 residues. The CDR3 DNA reads as TGTGCCAGCAGCCAAACGGACAATCAGCCCCAGCATTTT. Amino acid sequence: CASSQTDNQPQHF.

The chain employs TRBV6-5 and TRBJ2-5, with D hard to call. Trimming shortened V by 5 bases and J by 4 bases, and 11 bases separated the two germline ends. Germline assignment: CDR1 MNHEY and CDR2 SVGAGI. The CDR3 contains 13 residues. In DNA form, the CDR3 reads TGTGCCAGCAGTCCGCAGTGGTCAGAGACCCAGTACTTC. Its translation: CASSPQWSETQYF.

The table lists this clone with a count of one. The chain couples TRBV11-2 to TRBJ1-1; 8 nucleotides agree with TRBD1. The germline V gene encodes CDR1 SGHAT and CDR2 FQNNGV. The CDR3 length is 18 residues. V was pared by 6 bases and J by 1 base, with 16 bases of the junction left unmatched. The CDR3 sequence: CASRSISRRTGRNTEAFF. DNA for the CDR3: TGTGCCAGCAGATCTATATCTCGTAGGACAGGGAGGAACACTGAAGCTTTCTTT. Full variable domain (missing parts from reference TRBV11-2 and TRBJ1-1): EAGVAQSPRYKIIEKRQSVAFWCNPISGHATLYWYQQILGQGPKLLIQFQNNGVVDDSQLPKDRFSAERLKGVDSTLKIQPAKLEDSAVYLCASRSISRRTGRNTEAFFGQGTRLTVV.

This clone was detected once. The chain carries TRBV7-9 and TRBJ2-3; 7 bases agree with TRBD2. The J segment lost 13 bases and the V segment lost 6 bases, leaving 10 bases of the junction unmatched. The CDR3 loop spans 12 amino acids. The germline CDR1 and CDR2 sequences are SEHNR and FQNEAQ (reference sequence). DNA for the CDR3: TGTGCCAGCAGTTTTAAGCGGGAAAGCGAGTATTTT. It translates to CASSFKRESEYF. Full variable domain (outside the CDR3, taken from reference TRBV7-9 and TRBJ2-3): DTGVSQNPRHKITKRGQNVTFRCDPISEHNRLYWYRQTLGQGPEFLTYFQNEAQLEKSRLLSDRFSAERPKGSFSTLEIQRTEQGDSAMYLCASSFKRESEYFGPGTRLTVL.

Here the CDR3 DNA reads TGCGCCAGCAGCTTGGCTCCCTTTCTGAGTTACGAGCAGTACTTC. It translates to CASSLAPFLSYEQYF. The genes are TRBV5-1 and TRBJ2-7; the D is unclear. The CDR3 is 15 amino acids. The germline V and J ends were trimmed by 0 bases and 4 bases, with 14 bases remaining between them. The germline V gene encodes CDR1 SGHRS and CDR2 YFSETQ. The whole variable domain, filled in from reference TRBV5-1 and TRBJ2-7, reads KAGVTQTPRYLIKTRGQQVTLSCSPISGHRSVSWYQQTPGQGLQFLFEYFSETQRNKGNFPGRFSGRQFSNSRSEMNVSTLELGDSALYLCASSLAPFLSYEQYFGPGTRLTVT.

The V call is TRBV9, the J call TRBJ1-3, with D possibly TRBD1 on 5 matching bases. From germline, CDR1 is SGDLS and CDR2 YYNGEE. V lost 0 bases and J 6 bases, leaving 16 bases between the germline ends. The CDR3 covers 16 residues. CDR3 amino acids: CASSVGLGHIENTIYF. The CDR3 DNA sequence: TGTGCCAGCAGCGTAGGCCTGGGGCACATCGAAAACACCATATATTTT.

V usage is TRBV19 and J usage is TRBJ2-5, with 10 bases fitting TRBD1. The J call is doubtful: the DNA matches TRBJ2-7 better. There are 16 residues in the CDR3. Germline CDR1 reads LNHDA; CDR2 reads SQIVND (reference sequence). DNA of the CDR3: TGTGCCAGTAGGCTGACAGGGGGCCGGAAGTCCTACGAGCAGTACTTC. Its translation: CASRLTGGRKSYEQYF.

The chain recombines TRBV10-3 with TRBJ2-7, with D perhaps given as TRBD1 or TRBD2 (5 bases each). The CDR3 is 14 residues long. V was shortened by 7 bases and J by 4 bases, with 17 bases between the two germline ends. Per germline, CDR1 ENHRY and CDR2 SYGVKD. Here the CDR3 DNA reads TGTGCCATCATGGGTGGGGGTGGCGGTTACGAGCAGTACTTC. This encodes CAIMGGGGGYEQYF.

Only one count was recorded for this clone. This sequence joins TRBV5-1 and TRBJ1-4; D not resolved. Germline CDR1 is SGHRS and CDR2 is YFSETQ. The CDR3 has 15 residues. Trimming took 0 bases from V and 6 from J, leaving 12 bases between them. CDR3: CASSLGAINDEKLFF. The CDR3 nucleotides read TGCGCCAGCAGCTTGGGGGCCATCAATGATGAAAAACTGTTTTTT. The variable domain in full, with the rest retrieved from reference TRBV5-1 and TRBJ1-4, is KAGVTQTPRYLIKTRGQQVTLSCSPISGHRSVSWYQQTPGQGLQFLFEYFSETQRNKGNFPGRFSGRQFSNSRSEMNVSTLELGDSALYLCASSLGAINDEKLFFGSGTQLSVL.

J is TRBJ2-3 and V is TRBV6-5; 10 nucleotides agree with TRBD2. V gave up 5 bases and J gave up 6 bases; unmatched junction bases: 5. The CDR3 is 14 residues long. Germline V gene data show CDR1 as MNHEY and CDR2 as SVGAGI. CDR3 loop: CASSASGSRDTQYF. CDR3 in DNA: TGTGCCAGCAGTGCTAGCGGGAGTCGGGATACGCAGTATTTT.

The chain links TRBV30 to TRBJ1-2, with D perhaps TRBD1 (5 bases). Deletions cut 6 bases from V and 0 bases from J, with 11 bases between. This CDR3 is 13 amino acids long. In germline, CDR1 is GTSNPN, CDR2 SVGIG (reference sequence). This CDR3 is CACHLTANYGYTF. CDR3 in DNA: TGTGCCTGCCATTTGACAGCTAACTATGGCTACACCTTC.

The chain joins TRBV4-3 to TRBJ1-4; 10 nucleotides line up with TRBD1. Germline V gene sequence: CDR1 LGHNA, CDR2 YSLEER. There are 18 residues in the CDR3. V shed 0 bases and J 3 bases; nucleotides not matched to a gene: 7. In DNA, the CDR3 is TGCGCCAGCAGCCAAGATTTGGGACAGGGGATTTCTAATGAAAAACTGTTTTTT. This encodes CASSQDLGQGISNEKLFF.